The entry below describes one T cell receptor (beta chain). Germline CDR1 MNHEY, CDR2 SVGEGT. CDR3 length equals 15 residues. Trimming pared 0 bases from V and 5 bases from J, leaving 13 bases between. This specimen belongs to a study of blood T cells in healthy people across ages. Whole-study context: Capture via template switching afforded approximately one barcoded beta molecule per two T cells.

A second PCR of roughly 7 to 11 cycles used a sample-barcoded 5' primer and a J-beta primer mix. TCRdb reprocessed the 5' RACE reads via MiXCR and lists one record per CDR3 protein. The sample comprises roughly 500,000 distinct CDR3 sequences, approximately 30% of which are singletons, and 18% rests with the top ten. Sequenced: blood. The chain links TRBV6-2 or TRBV6-3 to TRBJ1-1, with D maybe TRBD1 (5 bases). The source is a woman in her seventies in good health. The CDR3 nucleotides are TGTGCCAGCAGTTACTCCAGTGTGGGACGGACTGAAGCTTTCTTT. Its protein product is CASSYSSVGRTEAFF.